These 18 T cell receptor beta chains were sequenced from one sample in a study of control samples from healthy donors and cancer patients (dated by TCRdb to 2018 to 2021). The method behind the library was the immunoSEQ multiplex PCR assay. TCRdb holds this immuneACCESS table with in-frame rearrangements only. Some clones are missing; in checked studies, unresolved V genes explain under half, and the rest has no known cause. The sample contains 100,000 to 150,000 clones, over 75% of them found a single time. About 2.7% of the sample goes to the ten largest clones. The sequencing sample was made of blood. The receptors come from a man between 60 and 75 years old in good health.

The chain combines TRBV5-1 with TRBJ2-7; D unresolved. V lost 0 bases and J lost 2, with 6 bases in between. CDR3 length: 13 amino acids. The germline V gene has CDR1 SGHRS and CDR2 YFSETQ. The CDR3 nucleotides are TGCGCCAGCAGCTTGGAACAGACCTACGAGCAGTACTTC. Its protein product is CASSLEQTYEQYF.

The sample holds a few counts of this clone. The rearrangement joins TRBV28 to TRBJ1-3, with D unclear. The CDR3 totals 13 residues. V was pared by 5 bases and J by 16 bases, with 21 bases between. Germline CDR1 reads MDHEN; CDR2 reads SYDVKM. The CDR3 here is CASSEGFRVARYF. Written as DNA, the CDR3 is TGTGCCAGCAGTGAGGGCTTTAGGGTCGCACGGTATTTT. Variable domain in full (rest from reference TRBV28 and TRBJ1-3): DVKVTQSSRYLVKRTGEKVFLECVQDMDHENMFWYRQDPGLGLRLIYFSYDVKMKEKGDIPEGYSVSREKKERFSLILESASTNQTSMYLCASSEGFRVARYFGEGSWLTVV.

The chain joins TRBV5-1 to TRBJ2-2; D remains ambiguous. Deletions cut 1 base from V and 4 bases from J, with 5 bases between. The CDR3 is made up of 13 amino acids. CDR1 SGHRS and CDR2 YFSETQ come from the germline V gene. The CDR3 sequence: CASSLIVTGELFF. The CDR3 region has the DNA TGCGCCAGCAGCTTGATTGTCACCGGGGAGCTGTTTTTT.

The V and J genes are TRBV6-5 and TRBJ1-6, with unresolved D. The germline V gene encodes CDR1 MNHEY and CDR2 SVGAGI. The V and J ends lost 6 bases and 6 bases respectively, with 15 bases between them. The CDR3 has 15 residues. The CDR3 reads CASSPETLINSPLHF. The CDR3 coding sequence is TGTGCCAGCAGCCCAGAAACCCTCATTAATTCACCCCTCCACTTT.

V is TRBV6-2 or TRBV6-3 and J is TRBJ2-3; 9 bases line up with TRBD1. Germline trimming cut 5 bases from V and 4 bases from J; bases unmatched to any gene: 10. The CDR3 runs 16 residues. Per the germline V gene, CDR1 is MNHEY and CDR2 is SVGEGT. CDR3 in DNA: TGTGCCAGCAGTCCCCGGGACAGGGTGGGCCCAGATACGCAGTATTTT. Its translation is CASSPRDRVGPDTQYF.

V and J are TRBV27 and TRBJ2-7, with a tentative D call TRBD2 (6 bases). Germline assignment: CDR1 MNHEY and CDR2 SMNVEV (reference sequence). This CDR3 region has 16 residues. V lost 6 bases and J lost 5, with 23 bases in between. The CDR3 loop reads CASSLVSGGGINEQYF. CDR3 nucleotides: TGTGCCAGCAGCTTAGTAAGCGGCGGAGGGATCAACGAGCAGTACTTC.

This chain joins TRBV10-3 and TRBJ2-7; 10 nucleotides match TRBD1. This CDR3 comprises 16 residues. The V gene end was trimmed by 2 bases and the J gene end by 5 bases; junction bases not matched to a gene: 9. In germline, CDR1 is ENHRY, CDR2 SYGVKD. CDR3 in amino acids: CAISEGDRGRNDEQYF. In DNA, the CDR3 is TGTGCCATCAGTGAGGGGGACAGGGGAAGAAACGACGAGCAGTACTTC.

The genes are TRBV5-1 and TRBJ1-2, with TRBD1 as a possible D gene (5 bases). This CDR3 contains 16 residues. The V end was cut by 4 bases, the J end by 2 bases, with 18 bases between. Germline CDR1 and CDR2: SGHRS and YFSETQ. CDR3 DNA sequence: TGCGCCAGCAGCATTGGTGGGGGACGGAAAAACTATGGCTACACCTTC. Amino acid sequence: CASSIGGGRKNYGYTF.

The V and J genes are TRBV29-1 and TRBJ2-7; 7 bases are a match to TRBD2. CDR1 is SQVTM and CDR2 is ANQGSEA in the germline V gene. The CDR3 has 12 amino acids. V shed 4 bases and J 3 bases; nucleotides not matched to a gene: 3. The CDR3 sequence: CSVVGGGYEQYF. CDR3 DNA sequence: TGCAGCGTTGTTGGCGGGGGCTACGAGCAGTACTTC.

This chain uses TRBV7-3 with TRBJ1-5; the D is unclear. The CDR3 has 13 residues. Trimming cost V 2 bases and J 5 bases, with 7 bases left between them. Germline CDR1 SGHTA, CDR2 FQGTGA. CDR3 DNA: TGTGCCAGCAGCTTAGGAGCGGATCAGCCCCAGCATTTT. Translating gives CASSLGADQPQHF.

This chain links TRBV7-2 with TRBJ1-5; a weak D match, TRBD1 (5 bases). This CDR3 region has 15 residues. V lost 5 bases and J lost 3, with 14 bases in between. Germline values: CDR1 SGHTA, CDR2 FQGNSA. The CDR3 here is CASSGLGGVNQPQHF. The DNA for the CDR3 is TGTGCCAGCAGCGGTCTGGGGGGGGTCAATCAGCCCCAGCATTTT.

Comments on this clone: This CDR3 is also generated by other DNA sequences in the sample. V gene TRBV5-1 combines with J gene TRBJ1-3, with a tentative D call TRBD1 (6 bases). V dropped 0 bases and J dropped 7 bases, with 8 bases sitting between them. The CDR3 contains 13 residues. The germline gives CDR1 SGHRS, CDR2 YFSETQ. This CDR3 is CASSLGQGNTIYF. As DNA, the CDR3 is TGCGCCAGCAGCTTGGGCCAGGGGAACACCATATATTTT.

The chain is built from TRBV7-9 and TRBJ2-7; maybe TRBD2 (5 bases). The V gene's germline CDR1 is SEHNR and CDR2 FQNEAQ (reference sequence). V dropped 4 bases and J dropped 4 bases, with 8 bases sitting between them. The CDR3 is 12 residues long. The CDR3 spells CASSYRGYEQYF. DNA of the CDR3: TGTGCCAGCAGCTATCGGGGATACGAGCAGTACTTC.

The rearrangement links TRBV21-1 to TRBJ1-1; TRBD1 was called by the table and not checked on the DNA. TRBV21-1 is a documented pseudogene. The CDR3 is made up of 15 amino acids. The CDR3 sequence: CASSKRTGENTEAFF. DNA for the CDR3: TGTGCCAGCAGCAAAAGGACAGGGGAGAACACTGAAGCTTTCTTT.

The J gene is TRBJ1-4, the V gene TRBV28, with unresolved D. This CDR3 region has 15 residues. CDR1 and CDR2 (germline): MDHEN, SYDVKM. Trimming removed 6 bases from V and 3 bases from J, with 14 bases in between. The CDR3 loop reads CASSPLRMANEKLFF. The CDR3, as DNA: TGTGCCAGCAGCCCATTGAGGATGGCTAATGAAAAACTGTTTTTT. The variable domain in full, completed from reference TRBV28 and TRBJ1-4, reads DVKVTQSSRYLVKRTGEKVFLECVQDMDHENMFWYRQDPGLGLRLIYFSYDVKMKEKGDIPEGYSVSREKKERFSLILESASTNQTSMYLCASSPLRMANEKLFFGSGTQLSVL.

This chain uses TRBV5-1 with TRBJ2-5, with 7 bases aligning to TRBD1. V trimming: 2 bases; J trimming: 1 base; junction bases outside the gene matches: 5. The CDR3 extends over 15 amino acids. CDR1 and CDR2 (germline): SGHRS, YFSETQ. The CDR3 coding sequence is TGCGCCAGCAGCTTACTAGACAGGGCCCAAGAGACCCAGTACTTC. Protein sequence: CASSLLDRAQETQYF.

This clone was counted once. CDR3 nucleotide sequence: TGTGCCAGCAGCCCGCGCTACGGGACACAGTCTGAAGCTTTCTTT. It codes for CASSPRYGTQSEAFF. The chain has TRBV7-2 and TRBJ1-1; D is possibly TRBD1 (6 bases). Germline CDR1 is SGHTA and CDR2 is FQGNSA. The CDR3 runs to 15 residues. V lost 5 bases and J lost 6, with 19 bases in between. Drawing the rest from reference TRBV7-2 and TRBJ1-1, the complete variable domain is GAGVSQSPSNKVTEKGKDVELRCDPISGHTALYWYRQSLGQGLEFLIYFQGNSAPDKSGLPSDRFSAERTGGSVSTLTIQRTQQEDSAVYLCASSPRYGTQSEAFFGQGTRLTVV.

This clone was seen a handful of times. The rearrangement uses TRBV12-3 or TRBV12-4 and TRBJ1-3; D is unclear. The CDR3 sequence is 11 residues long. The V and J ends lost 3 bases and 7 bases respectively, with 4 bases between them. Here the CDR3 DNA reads TGTGCCAGCAGTTTGTCTAACACCATATATTTT. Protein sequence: CASSLSNTIYF.